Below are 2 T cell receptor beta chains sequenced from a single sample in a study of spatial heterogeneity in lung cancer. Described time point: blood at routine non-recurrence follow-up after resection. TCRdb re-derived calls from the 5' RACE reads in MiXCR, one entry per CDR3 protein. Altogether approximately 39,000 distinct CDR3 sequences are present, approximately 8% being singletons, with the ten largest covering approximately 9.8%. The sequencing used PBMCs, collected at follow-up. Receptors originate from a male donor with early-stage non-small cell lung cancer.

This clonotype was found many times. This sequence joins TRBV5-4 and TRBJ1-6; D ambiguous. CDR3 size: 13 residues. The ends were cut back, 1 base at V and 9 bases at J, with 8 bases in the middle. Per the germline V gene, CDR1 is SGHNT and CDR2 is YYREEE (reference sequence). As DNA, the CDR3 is TGTGCCAGCAGCTTGTCAAGCAGTTCACCCCTCCACTTT. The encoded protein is CASSLSSSSPLHF.

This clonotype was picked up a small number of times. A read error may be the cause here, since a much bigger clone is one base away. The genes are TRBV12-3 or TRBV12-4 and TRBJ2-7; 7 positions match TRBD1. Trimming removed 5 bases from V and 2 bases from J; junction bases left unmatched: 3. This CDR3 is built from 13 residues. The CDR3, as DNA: TGTGCCAGCAGTCCGCAGGGGGCCTACGAGCAGTACTTC. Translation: CASSPQGAYEQYF.